This T cell receptor beta chain stems from a study of cytomegalovirus exposure and HLA in healthy donors (dated by TCRdb to about 2017). Describing the broader study: An earlier analysis of around 600 of the donors reported 250 to 350 Gb of sequence data and some 120 million unique TCR beta sequences from around 200 million T cells. An early release that covered approximately 600 HLA-typed donors contained around 330 gigabases of sequencing data and around 85 million unique TCR sequences. Of the roughly 390 genotyped donors, over 70% fell in the genetic ancestry cluster associated with self-reported Caucasian donors. The study aimed to test whether cataloging public T cell receptors could reveal signatures of past pathogen exposure. The study profiled the T cell repertoires of 666 subjects by immunosequencing and related them to cytomegalovirus serostatus. A separate validation cohort of roughly 120 different subjects was used in addition to the approximately 670-subject first cohort. To predict cytomegalovirus infection status, the study combined high-throughput TCR immunosequencing, statistical association of individual TCRs with disease status, and machine learning. A later analysis re-examined previously published TCR beta repertoires from just over 650 donors and added high-resolution HLA genotyping to investigate patterns of TCR occurrence. Rather than drawing on any new phenotypic data, the later analysis identified candidate immune exposures from TCR beta sequences and the way those sequences occurred across donors. In an earlier analysis of 500 to 650 of the donors, high-throughput TCR beta sequencing was used to judge whether each TCR beta V gene segment behaved as functional or pseudogenic. Donor age, sex, ethnicity and CMV serostatus were compiled alongside the repertoire data. Genome-wide SNP genotypes for about 65% of the 666 donors were used in a later genetic analysis, which treated that subset as a discovery cohort. All discovery cohort repertoires had been generated on a single sequencing platform. HLA typing included class I and class II loci at four-digit resolution. Typing coverage varied by locus: about 620-630 donors for A, B, C, DRB1 and DQB1; roughly 500 for DQA1; some 610 for DPA1; some 470 for DPB1. Because of strong linkage in the cohort, a handful of DR-DQ haplotypes were treated as single units for association and clustering. On average, roughly 250,000 unique TCR beta nucleotide sequences were sequenced per donor among a few hundred genotyped donors of the cohort, with roughly 20% of those sequences being non-productive.

The CDR3 measures 14 amino acids from cysteine to phenylalanine. Only the CDR3 portion is preserved as DNA: 42 bases, with reading frame beginning at the first base. The germline V gene sets CDR1 to SNHLY and CDR2 to FYNNEI. Clipping removes 6 bases from V and 8 bases from J, with 10 as the unmatched junction base count. This clone occurred a few times. Its recognized antigen is unknown. No qualities accompany the bases; no much larger clone lies one base away. The library was made by the immunoSEQ multiplex PCR assay. For the multiplex PCR, a mixture combining 60 forward primers for TCR Vbeta segments and 13 reverse primers for TCR Jbeta segments was used. The CDR3 region of rearranged TCR beta genes was amplified from genomic DNA with a multiplex PCR assay. The amplified TCR beta libraries were sequenced on the Illumina HiSeq System as 87-base-pair reads. The authors processed their data as follows. Across the 500 to 750 repertoires, a later analysis counted 75 million to 90 million unique TCR beta chains, around 11 million of which were shared by at least two donors. Raw reads were error-corrected and collapsed into unique sequences with a nearest-neighbor algorithm that merged closely related sequences to remove PCR and sequencing errors. To assign V, D and J gene segments, CDR3 sequences were aligned to IMGT reference sequences. For a sequence to be retained, at least a six-nucleotide match to both a V gene segment and a J gene segment was required. Rearrangements were classified as productive when the CDR3 lacked stop codons and remained in frame with V and J, and all other rearrangements were classified as non-productive. CDR3 was defined by IMGT convention, running from the second conserved V-encoded cysteine to the conserved J-encoded phenylalanine. The earlier analysis of fewer than 750 of the donors excluded sequences that lacked an unambiguous match to a single V gene segment. An earlier analysis of several hundred of the donors called V segments functional above 56.7% productive rearrangements and segregating when the between-donor standard deviation exceeded 5%. A statistical classification framework was built to diagnose cytomegalovirus status from the catalog of TCR beta chain sequences. In a later analysis, V and J genes were assigned by comparing TCR nucleotide sequences against IMGT/GENE-DB human TR gene sequences. A later analysis assigned CDR3 sequences and most-parsimonious VDJ recombination scenarios with the TCRdist pipeline. A later analysis defined each TCR beta chain by its CDR3 amino acid sequence plus V-gene family, and excluded reads lacking a unique V-gene family. To address suspected cross-contamination and a sequencing artifact, a later analysis removed approximately 590 highly shared, low-generation-probability nucleotide sequences. In a later analysis, a clonal expansion index was calculated for each public chain from normalized within-repertoire ranks of inferred template counts. In a later analysis, generation probabilities were computed with a VDJ recombination model fitted to out-of-frame rearrangements, and the resulting probabilities were checked against IGoR. A later analysis scored TCR-TCR, TCR-HLA and TCR-CMV co-occurrence with hypergeometric tests, applying a repertoire-size bias correction to TCR pairs. False discovery rates were estimated in a later analysis by permuting HLA or CMV assignments 20 times. In a later analysis, co-occurring TCRs were grouped with DBSCAN, and TCRdist sequence similarity was added when clustering was performed within HLA-allele-positive subsets. For co-occurrence clustering, repertoires with fewer than 30,000 or more than 120,000 public chains were excluded, along with about five repertoires with anomalous nucleotide sharing. Held by TCRdb, this immuneACCESS table contains in-frame sequences only and omits some clones. Under half of the omission traces to an unresolved V gene where checked; the cause of the rest is unknown. The DNA gave D and trimming, while V, J and clone size come from that table. The sample table holds more than 200,000 clones, of which 60% to 85% were seen once. The ten top clones hold around 15% of the sample.

The cohort comprised fewer than 750 healthy bone marrow donors. At the time of sampling, every cohort member was nominally healthy, though immune exposures that went unrecorded were likely present. The donor tested CMV seronegative and was one of the 352 seronegative cohort members. A peripheral blood sample was collected from each donor, and TCR beta sequencing was performed on peripheral blood mononuclear cells. Genomic DNA was extracted from the blood cell samples with the Qiagen DNeasy Blood Extraction Kit. The paper as a whole reports these results and caveats: Specific HLA alleles were associated with 15,000 to 20,000 TCR beta sequences at a false discovery rate of 0.05 in a later analysis. According to a later analysis, parvovirus B19, influenza, CMV and Epstein-Barr virus appeared linked to several top co-occurrence clusters. The classifier was reported to diagnose cytomegalovirus status with high specificity and sensitivity in both the original cohort and the validation cohort. A group of highly shared sequence variants was considered likely to be a technical artifact of the sequencing pipeline. In a later analysis, HLA-associated TCR beta chains were found to be more clonally expanded and to have lower generation probabilities than equally common non-associated chains. The cohort was sequenced for TCR beta chains only, and without alpha or paired-chain data the features that could be detected were limited. V-gene and J-gene trimming of TCR beta chains was associated with a missense DCLRE1C variant in a later genetic analysis, and the association was replicated in an independent cohort. The earlier analysis of 587 of the donors excluded about 16 rarely observed V segments, including chromosome 9 orphons, because counts were too low. Correlated functional status among segregating V segments might reflect linkage disequilibrium, but an unknown experimental factor could not be ruled out. The study listed approximately 150 TCR beta chains as associated with cytomegalovirus. HLA typing was unavailable for some donors at each locus, so association tests used only the typed subset. Across donors, most TCR sequences were observed very rarely, whereas some public TCRs were present in many individuals. Some IMGT-functional V segments, including TRBV6-2 and TRBV6-3, could not be told apart with the 87-base-pair reads, so those segments were excluded. According to a later genetic analysis, donors in an Asian-associated ancestry cluster had fewer N-insertions in productive TCRs than the approximately 650-donor mean. A later analysis found that TCR association rates varied across HLA loci, with DRB1 alleles showing the most associated TCRs and HLA-C alleles the fewest. In a later analysis, most CMV-associated TCR beta chains were found to appear HLA-restricted, with HLA associations seemingly driven largely by CMV exposure. Sequencing depth was assumed to be roughly uniform across donors in the presence/absence analyses, though that assumption may not hold. A few of the identified cytomegalovirus-associated TCR beta chains were confirmed in vitro to be specific for cytomegalovirus antigens. The authors suggested that the approach could potentially be generalized to other disease states and immunological phenotypes. The only immune exposure information available for the cohort was CMV serostatus. A further reported finding was that TCR beta sequences accurately predicted the HLA-A and HLA-B alleles for most subjects in the first cohort. When HLA alleles, especially DR and DQ, strongly co-occurred, attributing TCR associations to individual alleles was difficult. In an earlier analysis of approximately 600 of the donors, most TCR beta V segments were observed in productive rearrangements about 87% or about 30% of the time, broadly matching IMGT annotations.

Recombination linked TRBV2 to TRBJ2-1; TRBD2 agrees with 7 junctional bases. Sample: PBMCs. The TCR sequence derives from a man aged 40-49 years in good health and CMV-seronegative. The encoded CDR3 is CASSTGTIPDEQFF. The bases are TGTGCCAGCAGCACCGGGACTATACCTGATGAGCAGTTCTTC.